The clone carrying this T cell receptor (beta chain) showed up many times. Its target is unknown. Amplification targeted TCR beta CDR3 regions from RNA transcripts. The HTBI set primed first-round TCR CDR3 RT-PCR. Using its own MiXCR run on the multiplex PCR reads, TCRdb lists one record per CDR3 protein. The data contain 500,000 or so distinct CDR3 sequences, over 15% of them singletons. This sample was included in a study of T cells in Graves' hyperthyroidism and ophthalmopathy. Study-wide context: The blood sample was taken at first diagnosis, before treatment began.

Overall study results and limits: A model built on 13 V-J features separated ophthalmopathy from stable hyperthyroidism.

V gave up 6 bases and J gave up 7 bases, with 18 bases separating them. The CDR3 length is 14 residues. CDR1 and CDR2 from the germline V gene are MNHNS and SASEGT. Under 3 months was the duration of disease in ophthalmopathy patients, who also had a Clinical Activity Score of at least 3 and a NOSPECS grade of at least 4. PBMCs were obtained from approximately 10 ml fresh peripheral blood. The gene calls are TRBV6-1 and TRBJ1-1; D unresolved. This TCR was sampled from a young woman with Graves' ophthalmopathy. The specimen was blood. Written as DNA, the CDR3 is TGTGCCAGCAGGAACCCTGCATGGAGGGATGAAGCTTTCTTT. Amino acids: CASRNPAWRDEAFF.